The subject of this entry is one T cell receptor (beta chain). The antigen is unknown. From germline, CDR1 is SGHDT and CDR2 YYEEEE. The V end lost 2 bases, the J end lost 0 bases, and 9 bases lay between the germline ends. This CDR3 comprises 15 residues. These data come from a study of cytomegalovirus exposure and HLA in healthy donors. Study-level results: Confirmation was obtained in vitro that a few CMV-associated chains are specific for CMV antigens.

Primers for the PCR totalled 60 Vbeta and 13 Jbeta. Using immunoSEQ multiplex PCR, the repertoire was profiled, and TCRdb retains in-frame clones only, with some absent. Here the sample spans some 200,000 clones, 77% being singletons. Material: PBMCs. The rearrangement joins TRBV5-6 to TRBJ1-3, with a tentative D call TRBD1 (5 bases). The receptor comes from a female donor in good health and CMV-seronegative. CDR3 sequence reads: CASSFQGTSGNTIYF. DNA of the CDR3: TGTGCCAGCAGCTTTCAGGGAACCTCTGGAAACACCATATATTTT.